The clone carrying this TCR beta chain appeared once. Its antigen is unidentified. The study ran the assay at deep level. This table comes from immunoSEQ multiplex PCR, and its TCRdb copy is limited to in-frame clones, with some not included. The sample yields approximately 500,000 clones, roughly 80% seen once. The sample is drawn from a study of shared clonotypes between healthy human individuals. Study results and caveats: Collection of samples was limited to blood; tissue repertoires likely differ.

The receptor's source is a woman aged 40 to 50 in good health. Some clones in this sample may be carry-over from other donors' samples. The sample consisted of PBMCs.

CDR3 in DNA: TGTGCCAGCAGCGTTGGACAGCACTACGAGCAGTACTTC. Its protein is CASSVGQHYEQYF. The chain joins TRBV9 to TRBJ2-7; possible D gene TRBD1, 6 bases. The V end lost 2 bases, the J end lost 3 bases, and 9 bases lay between the germline ends. The germline V gene has CDR1 SGDLS and CDR2 YYNGEE. The CDR3 spans 13 residues.